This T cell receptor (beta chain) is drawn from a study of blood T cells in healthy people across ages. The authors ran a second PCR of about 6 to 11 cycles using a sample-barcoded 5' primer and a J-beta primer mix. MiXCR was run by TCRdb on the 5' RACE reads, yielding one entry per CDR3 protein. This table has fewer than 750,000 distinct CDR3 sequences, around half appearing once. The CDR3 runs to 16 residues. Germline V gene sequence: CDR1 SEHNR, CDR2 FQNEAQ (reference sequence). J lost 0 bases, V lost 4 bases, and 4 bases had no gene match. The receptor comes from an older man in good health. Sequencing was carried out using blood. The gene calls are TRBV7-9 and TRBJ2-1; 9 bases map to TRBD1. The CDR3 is CASSYRTGASYNEQFF. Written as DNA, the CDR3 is TGTGCCAGCAGCTACCGGACAGGGGCCTCCTACAATGAGCAGTTCTTC.